This TCR beta chain was retrieved from a study of T cell responses to AZD1222 COVID-19 vaccine. Sequenced by immunoSEQ multiplex PCR; TCRdb stores in-frame clones only, minus some. In the table there are 150,000 to 190,000 clones, about nine tenths of which are singletons. Trimming at V came to 7 bases and at J to 2 bases, leaving 3 bases not matched to a gene. The CDR3 totals 13 residues. Germline values: CDR1 ENHRY, CDR2 SYGVKD. This chain joins TRBV10-3 and TRBJ2-7; the match to TRBD1 covers 9 bases. The sequencing here drew on peripheral blood, taken after recovery from COVID-19. This clonotype was obtained from an adult who had recovered from COVID-19. The CDR3 protein is CAIMGQGTYEQYF. In DNA, the CDR3 is TGTGCCATCATGGGACAGGGTACCTACGAGCAGTACTTC.